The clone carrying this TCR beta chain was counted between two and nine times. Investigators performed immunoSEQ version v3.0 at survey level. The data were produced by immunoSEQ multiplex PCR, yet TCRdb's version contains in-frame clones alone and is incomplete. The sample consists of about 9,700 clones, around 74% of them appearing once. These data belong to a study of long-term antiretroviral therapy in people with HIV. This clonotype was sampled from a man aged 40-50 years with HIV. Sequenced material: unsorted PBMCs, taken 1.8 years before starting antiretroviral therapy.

The CDR3 DNA reads as TGTGCCACCAGCAGGCGGGCGACCACTGAAGCTTTCTTT. Amino acids: CATSRRATTEAFF. The genes are TRBV15 and TRBJ1-1; D call uncertain. Germline CDR1 reads LNHNV; CDR2 reads YYDKDF (reference sequence). CDR3 length equals 13 residues. Trimming took 3 bases from V and 4 from J, leaving 9 bases between them. Using reference TRBV15 and TRBJ1-1 for the parts outside the CDR3, the full variable domain is DAMVIQNPRYQVTQFGKPVTLSCSQTLNHNVMYWYQQKSSQAPKLLFHYYDKDFNNEADTPDNFQSRRPNTSFCFLDIRSPGLGDTAMYLCATSRRATTEAFFGQGTRLTVV.